The next 14 T cell receptor beta chains were all read from a single sample in a study of tumor and adjacent non-tumor tissue in lung cancer. This sample's RNA came from whole unsorted tissue. TCRbeta libraries were built with three rounds of nested PCR, modified from ARM-PCR. TCRdb re-derived calls from the multiplex PCR reads in MiXCR, one entry per CDR3 protein. This table has about 75,000 distinct CDR3 sequences, roughly 80% appearing once. Sequences were obtained from lung tumor tissue. These receptor sequences come from a woman in her 50s with non-small cell lung cancer.

A few counts support this clonotype. This may arise from a read error, as a much more abundant clone is one base away. The missing conserved phenylalanine or tryptophan at the end of this CDR3 makes a read error likely. V usage is TRBV20-1 and J usage is TRBJ2-7; weak D call: TRBD2 (6 bases). This CDR3 spans 14 amino acids. V lost 4 bases and J 4 bases, leaving 17 bases between the germline ends. Germline loops: CDR1 DFQATT, CDR2 SNEGSKA (reference sequence). DNA of the CDR3: TGCAGTGCTAATTTCGGCGGGATCGAGTACGAGCAGTACCTC. This codes for CSANFGGIEYEQYL.

The chain recombines TRBV12-3 or TRBV12-4 with TRBJ2-6; D is ambiguous. The CDR3 length is 13 residues. V lost 10 bases and J lost 4, with 11 bases in between. CDR3: CAKRVPGANVLTF. The CDR3 DNA follows: TGTGCCAAGCGCGTTCCCGGGGCCAACGTCCTGACTTTC.

J is TRBJ2-4 and V is TRBV10-3, with D unclear. V gave up 10 bases and J gave up 3 bases, with 13 bases separating them. The CDR3 is made up of 13 amino acids. Germline lookup yields CDR1 ENHRY and CDR2 SYGVKD. The CDR3 DNA is TGTGCCACAGAAACGTGGGGCAAAAACATTCAGTACTTC. It codes for CATETWGKNIQYF.

Only one count was recorded for this clonotype. The junction shows a germline mismatch at one end, possibly a read error. The chain couples TRBV29-1 to TRBJ2-2; TRBD2 agrees at 10 bases. The CDR3 extends over 16 amino acids. Germline loops: CDR1 SQVTM, CDR2 ANQGSEA. This CDR3 reads CSVEAPSGSAPGDLFF. CDR3 sequence (DNA): TGCAGTGTTGAAGCCCCTAGCGGGAGTGCCCCCGGGGACCTGTTTTTT.

The rearrangement links TRBV20-1 to TRBJ2-3; 13 nucleotides match TRBD2. Germline V gives CDR1 DFQATT, CDR2 SNEGSKA (reference sequence). Trimming at V came to 8 bases and at J to 0 bases, leaving 11 bases not matched to a gene. The CDR3 runs 17 residues. As DNA, the CDR3 is TGCAGTACCACAGGGACTAGCGGGGACGCTAGCACAGATACGCAGTATTTT. Amino acids: CSTTGTSGDASTDTQYF.

In regard to this clonotype: The CDR3 ends on some other residue instead of the conserved phenylalanine or tryptophan, so this is likely a read error. The gene calls are TRBV11-2 and TRBJ2-4; D tentatively fits TRBD1 or TRBD2 (5 bases each). The CDR3 contains 15 residues. Germline assignment: CDR1 SGHAT and CDR2 FQNNGV. The CDR3 reads CAGSFPSGIGGIQYL. DNA of the CDR3: TGTGCCGGCAGTTTCCCTAGTGGAATTGGGGGCATTCAGTACTTA.

As regards this clonotype: One end of the junction does not line up with germline, which may come from a read error. The rearrangement joins TRBV5-1 to TRBJ2-2; 10 nucleotides agree with TRBD2. This CDR3 region has 15 residues. The germline gives CDR1 SGHRS, CDR2 YFSETQ. CDR3 residues: CACSFSGRMTGELFF. CDR3 DNA sequence: TGCGCCTGCAGCTTTAGCGGGAGGATGACCGGGGAGCTGTTTTTT. Full variable domain (remainder filled in from reference TRBV5-1 and TRBJ2-2): KAGVTQTPRYLIKTRGQQVTLSCSPISGHRSVSWYQQTPGQGLQFLFEYFSETQRNKGNFPGRFSGRQFSNSRSEMNVSTLELGDSALYLCACSFSGRMTGELFFGEGSRLTVL.

Concerning this clonotype itself: It is likely a read error, because the conserved phenylalanine at the end of the CDR3 is missing. This chain connects TRBV5-4 to TRBJ1-2; no firm D call. The CDR3 consists of 12 residues. With 4 bases removed from V and 6 bases from J, the gap between germline ends came to 10 bases. The V gene's germline CDR1 is SGHNT and CDR2 YYREEE (reference sequence). CDR3 protein: CASSKDLDGYTL. Written as DNA, the CDR3 is TGTGCCAGCAGCAAGGATCTTGATGGCTACACCCTC.

The chain uses TRBV28 and TRBJ2-2; D possibly corresponds to TRBD1 (5 bases). Germline values: CDR1 MDHEN, CDR2 SYDVKM. Trimming left V 4 bases short and J 4 bases short, with 19 bases between. The CDR3 consists of 17 residues. Here the CDR3 reads CASSSRDKGRGTGELFF. The CDR3 DNA follows: TGTGCCAGCAGTTCCCGCGACAAGGGGCGCGGCACCGGGGAGCTGTTTTTT.

Concerning this clonotype: No conserved phenylalanine or tryptophan ends this CDR3, so it is likely a read error. V and J are TRBV10-2 and TRBJ2-7; 7 bases match TRBD2. Germline V gene data show CDR1 as WSHSY and CDR2 as SAAADI. This CDR3 is built from 13 residues. The CDR3 spells CASASGSSYEQYS. The CDR3 nucleotides are TGTGCCAGTGCTAGCGGTAGCTCATACGAGCAGTACTCC.

About this clonotype itself: This could be a read error, since a much larger clone is one nucleotide away. The chain carries TRBV5-1 and TRBJ2-7; D call uncertain. The CDR3 totals 14 residues. From germline, CDR1 is SGHRS and CDR2 YFSETQ. Trimming shortened V by 0 bases and J by 0 bases, and 7 bases separated the two germline ends. The CDR3 sequence: CASSLESLSYEQYF. The CDR3 nucleotides are TGCGCCAGCAGCTTGGAGTCGCTCTCCTACGAGCAGTACTTC.

With regard to this clonotype: This may come from a read error, since a much larger clone is one base off. The chain carries TRBV20-1 and TRBJ2-1; D call uncertain. Between the trimmed V and J ends, which lost 3 bases and 12 bases, there was a span of 15 bases. The V gene's germline CDR1 is DFQATT and CDR2 SNEGSKA (reference sequence). The CDR3 runs to 12 residues. The CDR3 DNA sequence: TGCAGTGCTAGCCCCGATTTCGGTGTGCAGTTCTTC. It is translated as CSASPDFGVQFF.

Comment on this clonotype: A read error may account for a junction end that differs from germline. V gene TRBV20-1 combines with J gene TRBJ2-1; TRBD2 matches at 12 bases. Germline-derived CDR1 and CDR2 are DFQATT and SNEGSKA (reference sequence). This CDR3 spans 16 amino acids. The chain's CDR3 is CTARASGRAPYNERFF. The CDR3 coding sequence is TGCACTGCTAGGGCTAGCGGGAGGGCTCCATACAATGAGCGGTTCTTC.

Of note for this clonotype: Here the CDR3 omits its conserved ending phenylalanine or tryptophan, so a read error is the likely source. The V gene is TRBV6-1, the J gene TRBJ1-5; no reliable D call. Germline V gene lookup returns CDR1 MNHNS and CDR2 SASEGT. Trimming removed 7 bases from V and 3 bases from J, with 10 bases in between. The CDR3 runs 13 residues. The CDR3: CASIPGPNQPQHS. CDR3 DNA: TGTGCCAGCATTCCCGGACCCAATCAGCCCCAGCATTCT.